This TCR beta chain was observed in a study of OX40 agonist ivuxolimab in advanced cancers. Study-wide background: Administration of intravenous ivuxolimab to patients occurred every 2 weeks at 0.01 to 10 mg/kg. Partial responses occurred in three patients (one hepatocellular carcinoma, two cutaneous melanoma).

This CDR3 region has 13 residues. The germline V and J ends were trimmed by 6 bases and 6 bases, with 14 bases remaining between them. The germline CDR1 and CDR2 sequences are LNHDA and SQIVND (reference sequence). Sequencing used immunoSEQ multiplex PCR; TCRdb keeps in-frame clones, though not all of them. Among tens of thousands of clones listed, more than 80% were seen once. The V call is TRBV19, the J call TRBJ1-2; maybe TRBD1 (5 bases). Sequenced material: CD4+ or CD8+ T cells sorted from blood, taken in a trial of the OX40 agonist ivuxolimab. The receptor was derived from an adult with an advanced solid tumor such as melanoma, head and neck, liver or kidney cancer. CDR3 protein: CASRTGRDDGYTF. The CDR3 DNA sequence: TGTGCCAGTAGAACGGGCCGGGACGATGGCTACACCTTC. Supplemented by reference TRBV19 and TRBJ1-2, the full variable domain reads DGGITQSPKYLFRKEGQNVTLSCEQNLNHDAMYWYRQDPGQGLRLIYYSQIVNDFQKGDIAEGYSVSREKKESFPLTVTSAQKNPTAFYLCASRTGRDDGYTFGSGTRLTVV.